The 10 T cell receptor beta chains below were found in one sample sequenced in a study of beta chain features in type 1 diabetes (dated by TCRdb to 2016 to 2019). Antigens for these TCRs are unknown. General study outcomes and caveats: A moderate but significant shortening of TCRB CDR3 length was observed in type 1 diabetes patients in all four CD4+ subsets.

The method behind the library was the immunoSEQ multiplex PCR assay. All of the isolated RNA was reverse transcribed with the High Capacity cDNA Reverse Transcription Kit, so expressed TCRB transcripts were sequenced. As stored in TCRdb, this immuneACCESS dataset retains in-frame rearrangements with V and J assigned. A fraction of the clones does not appear; measured against another copy, unresolved V genes explain less than half of the discrepancy, and the remainder lacks a known reason. This sample lists about 160,000 clones; about 9.4% were detected once. Of the sample, 0.4% to 0.55% is held by the ten largest clones. The sample consisted of central memory CD4+ T cells from blood. Source of these receptors: a man aged 30 to 39 with type 1 diabetes.

This clone appeared a single time. The chain is built from TRBV2 and TRBJ1-2, with unresolved D. The germline V gene has CDR1 SNHLY and CDR2 FYNNEI. The CDR3 covers 15 residues. V was clipped by 2 bases and J by 0 bases, with 10 bases between them. DNA of the CDR3: TGTGCCAGCAGTGAATTAGGAGCTTCTAACTATGGCTACACCTTC. Protein product: CASSELGASNYGYTF.

The sample holds a few counts of this clone. This chain joins TRBV10-3 and TRBJ1-1; D is unclear. Germline-derived CDR1 and CDR2 are ENHRY and SYGVKD. The CDR3 runs 11 residues. V was pared by 8 bases and J by 1 base, with 5 bases between. CDR3 coding DNA: TGTGCCATCCTCGGGAACACTGAAGCTTTCTTT. This translates into CAILGNTEAFF.

This clone was observed a few times. The chain employs TRBV5-8 and TRBJ2-2; 7 bases are a match to TRBD1. CDR1 SGHTS and CDR2 YDEGEE come from the germline V gene. V was clipped by 0 bases and J by 7 bases; unmatched bases: 9. The CDR3 has 16 residues. The CDR3: CASSLGAEGAHGELFF. The CDR3 nucleotides are TGTGCCAGCAGCTTGGGGGCCGAGGGGGCGCACGGGGAGCTGTTTTTT.

V is TRBV5-1 and J is TRBJ2-7; 9 nucleotides line up with TRBD2. The J segment lost 3 bases and the V segment lost 4 bases, leaving 14 bases of the junction unmatched. Germline values: CDR1 SGHRS, CDR2 YFSETQ. The CDR3 loop spans 17 amino acids. CDR3 coding DNA: TGCGCCAGCAGCCTCCGACTGGCTAGCGGGACCCTCTACGAGCAGTACTTC. Protein sequence: CASSLRLASGTLYEQYF.

J is TRBJ2-5 and V is TRBV11-2; TRBD2 aligns across 10 bases. Trimming took 6 bases from V and 2 from J; bases not matched to a gene: 0. The CDR3 totals 13 residues. Germline V CDR1 and CDR2: SGHAT, FQNNGV. The CDR3, as DNA: TGTGCCAGCAGACTAGCGGGACAAGAGACCCAGTACTTC. Protein: CASRLAGQETQYF.

This clone was counted a few times. This chain joins TRBV2 and TRBJ1-5; TRBD1 is a possible D gene (5 bases). Germline CDR1 SNHLY, CDR2 FYNNEI. CDR3 length equals 16 residues. V lost 2 bases to trimming and J lost 7 bases, with 18 bases between them. CDR3 nucleotide sequence: TGTGCCAGCAGTGAAATCGCTAGGGGATCCGGACAGCCCCAGCATTTT. Translation gives CASSEIARGSGQPQHF.

This clone has a handful of counts. V and J are TRBV2 and TRBJ2-7; D is perhaps TRBD2 (6 bases). Trimming pared 8 bases from V and 0 bases from J, leaving 14 bases between. Per germline, CDR1 SNHLY and CDR2 FYNNEI. This CDR3 is built from 14 residues. The CDR3 loop is CASERDLDSYEQYF. DNA of the CDR3: TGTGCCAGCGAACGGGACTTAGACTCCTACGAGCAGTACTTC.

The chain carries TRBV7-9 and TRBJ2-7; D unresolved. This CDR3 has 16 residues. The germline V gene encodes CDR1 SEHNR and CDR2 FQNEAQ (reference sequence). Trimming pared 1 base from V and 2 bases from J, leaving 15 bases between. The CDR3 here is CASSLVIGGGTYEQYF. CDR3 nucleotides: TGTGCCAGCAGCTTAGTAATTGGTGGCGGAACCTACGAGCAGTACTTC.

This clone has just a few counts. The chain uses TRBV5-1 and TRBJ2-2; 9 nucleotides match TRBD1. J lost 6 bases, V lost 3 bases, and 6 bases had no gene match. The CDR3 has 15 amino acids. The germline CDR1 and CDR2 sequences are SGHRS and YFSETQ. The CDR3 region has the DNA TGCGCCAGCAGCTCGGGACAGGGCCTGGCCGGGGAGCTGTTTTTT. Encoded protein: CASSSGQGLAGELFF.

This chain connects TRBV18 to TRBJ2-6, with D uncertain. The CDR3 extends over 15 amino acids. Germline V CDR1 and CDR2: KGHSH, LQKENI. V lost 2 bases, J lost 0 bases, and 5 bases lay in between. CDR3 sequence reads: CASSPSDSGANVLTF. Written as DNA, the CDR3 is TGTGCCAGCTCACCATCAGACTCTGGGGCCAACGTCCTGACTTTC. Filled out from reference TRBV18 and TRBJ2-6, the complete variable domain reads NAGVMQNPRHLVRRRGQEARLRCSPMKGHSHVYWYRQLPEEGLKFMVYLQKENIIDESGMPKERFSAEFPKEGPSILRIQQVVRGDSAAYFCASSPSDSGANVLTFGAGSRLTVL.